One sample yielded the 15 T cell receptor beta chains listed below, sequenced in a study of blood T cell repertoires in COVID-19. The data were produced by immunoSEQ multiplex PCR, yet TCRdb's version contains in-frame clones alone and is incomplete. The table includes a few hundred thousand clones, about 86% detected once. Sequencing was carried out using peripheral blood. All receptors derive from a woman aged 50 to 65 with acute or convalescent COVID-19.

This chain joins TRBV5-6 and TRBJ2-7; 7 nucleotides match TRBD1. Germline loops: CDR1 SGHDT, CDR2 YYEEEE. V dropped 4 bases and J dropped 4; count of bases not matched to a gene: 2. The CDR3 loop spans 12 amino acids. CDR3 DNA: TGTGCCAGCAGCCCGGGACAGTACGAGCAGTACTTC. Protein product: CASSPGQYEQYF.

Written as DNA, the CDR3 is TGTGCCAGCAGTTTAGGAGAGAATGAGCAGTTCTTC. Protein: CASSLGENEQFF. The chain joins TRBV12-3 or TRBV12-4 to TRBJ2-1; D is undetermined. The V end lost 1 base, the J end lost 7 bases, and 5 bases lay between the germline ends. The CDR3 runs 12 residues.

The V call is TRBV7-6, the J call TRBJ2-3; TRBD1 aligns across 8 bases. CDR3 length: 15 amino acids. J gave up 2 bases and V 5 bases, and 6 bases lay outside the gene matches. Germline V gene sequence: CDR1 SGHVS, CDR2 FNYEAQ. CDR3 nucleotide sequence: TGTGCCAGCAGCCATGGGACAGGCCCCACAGATACGCAGTATTTT. It is translated as CASSHGTGPTDTQYF.

The chain joins TRBV7-9 to TRBJ1-5, with 7 positions matching TRBD1. The CDR3 length is 14 residues. The trim removed 11 bases at V and 9 bases at J, leaving 16 bases unmatched. Per the germline V gene, CDR1 is SEHNR and CDR2 is FQNEAQ (reference sequence). This CDR3 reads CAVTTGQGGLPQHF. CDR3 in DNA: TGTGCCGTTACAACAGGGCAGGGGGGTTTGCCCCAGCATTTT.

The chain combines TRBV29-1 with TRBJ1-2; 7 bases fit TRBD1. J lost 0 bases, V lost 3 bases, and 4 bases had no gene match. CDR3 length: 14 amino acids. Germline CDR1 and CDR2: SQVTM and ANQGSEA. The DNA of the CDR3 is TGCAGCGTTGATCAAGGGACAGCTAACTATGGCTACACCTTC. It encodes CSVDQGTANYGYTF.

Only one count was recorded for this clone. The genes are TRBV19 and TRBJ1-2; TRBD1 matches 9 bases. Germline lookup yields CDR1 LNHDA and CDR2 SQIVND (reference sequence). The CDR3 is 14 residues long. V shed 6 bases, J shed 5 bases, and the junction held 7 bases outside the gene matches. The CDR3 DNA reads as TGTGCCAGTAGCTCCCGGGGACAGGGTTATGGCTACACCTTC. Translated: CASSSRGQGYGYTF.

The chain carries TRBV30 and TRBJ2-1; 8 bases align to TRBD1. CDR1 and CDR2 (germline): GTSNPN, SVGIG (reference sequence). Losses at the gene ends were 3 bases for V and 4 bases for J; bases not matched to a gene: 14. The CDR3 has 17 amino acids. The CDR3 is CAWSLTGAPKFYNEQFF. CDR3 sequence (DNA): TGTGCCTGGAGCCTGACAGGGGCCCCTAAATTTTACAATGAGCAGTTCTTC. The variable domain in full, with the rest retrieved from reference TRBV30 and TRBJ2-1, is SQTIHQWPATLVQPVGSPLSLECTVEGTSNPNLYWYRQAAGRGLQLLFYSVGIGQISSEVPQNLSASRPQDRQFILSSKKLLLSDSGFYLCAWSLTGAPKFYNEQFFGPGTRLTVL.

The chain recombines TRBV4-1 with TRBJ2-1; D remains unclear. V was cut by 0 bases and J by 6 bases, with 15 bases left in between. Germline V gene lookup returns CDR1 MGHRA and CDR2 YSYEKL. This CDR3 has 16 residues. The CDR3 region has the DNA TGCGCCAGCAGCCAAGAAGGAGTATCTCGTTTCAATGAGCAGTTCTTC. Encoded protein: CASSQEGVSRFNEQFF.

The chain has TRBV9 and TRBJ1-1; D may be TRBD1 (6 bases). V was pared by 2 bases and J by 5 bases, with 13 bases between. Per the germline V gene, CDR1 is SGDLS and CDR2 is YYNGEE. CDR3 size: 14 residues. CDR3 DNA sequence: TGTGCCAGCAGCGTCGAGGGGGTGAGGACTGAAGCTTTCTTT. This translates into CASSVEGVRTEAFF.

This rearrangement joins TRBV9 to TRBJ2-3; possible D gene TRBD2, 6 bases. The CDR3 covers 16 residues. The germline CDR1 and CDR2 sequences are SGDLS and YYNGEE. V was shortened by 0 bases and J by 2 bases, with 13 bases between the two germline ends. The CDR3 nucleotides are TGTGCCAGCAGCGTAGAGGGCGGGGATTTCACAGATACGCAGTATTTT. Translating it yields CASSVEGGDFTDTQYF.

V usage is TRBV5-1 and J usage is TRBJ1-4; D is unclear. Trimming stripped 4 bases from V and 0 bases from J, with 13 bases between. The germline CDR1 and CDR2 sequences are SGHRS and YFSETQ. The CDR3 length is 16 residues. In nucleotides, the CDR3 is TGCGCCAGCAGCGTCCGTTCACAGTCAACTAATGAAAAACTGTTTTTT. It specifies CASSVRSQSTNEKLFF.

The chain employs TRBV5-8 and TRBJ2-1, with D possibly matching TRBD2 (6 bases). V was cut by 8 bases and J by 4 bases, with 10 bases left in between. The length of the CDR3 is 12 residues. Germline CDR1 reads SGHTS; CDR2 reads YDEGEE. CDR3 nucleotides: TGTGCCAGTCCCGGGAGATACAATGAGCAGTTCTTC. Protein: CASPGRYNEQFF.

This chain links TRBV11-1 with TRBJ1-1; D ambiguous. The length of the CDR3 is 13 residues. Germline CDR1 is SGHAT and CDR2 is FQDESV (reference sequence). V lost 3 bases to trimming and J lost 4 bases, with 9 bases between them. CDR3 bases: TGTGCCAGCAGCTTTAATCTGGCCACTGAAGCTTTCTTT. Translating gives CASSFNLATEAFF. The full variable domain, with the rest looked up from reference TRBV11-1 and TRBJ1-1, is EAEVAQSPRYKITEKSQAVAFWCDPISGHATLYWYRQILGQGPELLVQFQDESVVDDSQLPKDRFSAERLKGVDSTLKIQPAELGDSAMYLCASSFNLATEAFFGQGTRLTVV.

This clone came up once. V and J are TRBV29-1 and TRBJ2-3, with unresolved D. The V end lost 4 bases, the J end lost 1 base, and 6 bases lay between the germline ends. The CDR3 runs to 12 residues. Germline-derived CDR1 and CDR2 are SQVTM and ANQGSEA. The CDR3 DNA sequence: TGCAGCGTTGTTCTTCGCACAGATACGCAGTATTTT. It is translated as CSVVLRTDTQYF.

This chain uses TRBV10-3 with TRBJ1-2, with 8 nucleotides matching TRBD1. Trimming removed 6 bases from V and 8 bases from J; junction bases left unmatched: 14. The CDR3 loop spans 15 amino acids. Germline V gene sequence: CDR1 ENHRY, CDR2 SYGVKD. The CDR3 loop reads CAIRDDLAGGAGYTF. The DNA for the CDR3 is TGTGCCATCAGGGATGACCTCGCAGGGGGCGCGGGCTACACCTTC.